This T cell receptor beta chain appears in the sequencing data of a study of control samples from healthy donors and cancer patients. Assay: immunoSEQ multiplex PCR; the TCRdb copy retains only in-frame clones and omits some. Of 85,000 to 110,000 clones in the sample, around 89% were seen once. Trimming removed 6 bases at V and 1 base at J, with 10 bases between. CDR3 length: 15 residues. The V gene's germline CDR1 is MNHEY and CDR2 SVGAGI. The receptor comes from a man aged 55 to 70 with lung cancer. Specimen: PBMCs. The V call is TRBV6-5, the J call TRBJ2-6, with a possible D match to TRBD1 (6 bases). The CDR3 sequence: CASSNTGSGANVLTF. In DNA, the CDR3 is TGTGCCAGCAGCAATACAGGGTCTGGGGCCAACGTCCTGACTTTC.